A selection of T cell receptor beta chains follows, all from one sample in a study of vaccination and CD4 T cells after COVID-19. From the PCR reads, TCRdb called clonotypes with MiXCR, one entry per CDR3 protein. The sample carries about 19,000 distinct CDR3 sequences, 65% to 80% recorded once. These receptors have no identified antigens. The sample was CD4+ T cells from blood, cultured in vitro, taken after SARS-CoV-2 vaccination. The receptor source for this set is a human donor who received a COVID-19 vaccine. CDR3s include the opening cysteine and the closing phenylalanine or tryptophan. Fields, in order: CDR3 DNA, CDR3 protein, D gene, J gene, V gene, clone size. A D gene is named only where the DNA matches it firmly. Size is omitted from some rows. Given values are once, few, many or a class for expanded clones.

TGTGCCAGCAGCTCGGGACAGAGCGGCTATCAAGCTTTCTTT CASSSGQSGYQAFF TRBD1 TRBJ1-1 TRBV6-1 .
TGTGCCAGCAGCCCGGCGGGTAGCGGGGGACCAAATGAGCAGTTCTTC CASSPAGSGGPNEQFF TRBD2 TRBJ2-1 TRBV12-3/TRBV12-4 .
TGTGCCAGCAGCTTCAGGGGGGACAGGGGATACAATGAGCAGTTCTTC CASSFRGDRGYNEQFF TRBD1 TRBJ2-1 TRBV7-9 once
TGTGCCAGCAGCCCGGTAGTAACTAACACTGAAGCTTTCTTT CASSPVVTNTEAFF . TRBJ1-1 TRBV7-9 .
TGTGCCAGCGGCTTCGGGACAGGGAATTCACCCCTCCACTTT CASGFGTGNSPLHF TRBD1 TRBJ1-6 TRBV7-3 .
TGCAGTGCTAGTCGCGGGACAGGGAGATACGAGCAGTACTTC CSASRGTGRYEQYF TRBD1 TRBJ2-7 TRBV20-1 .
TGTGCCACTGATCCGGGGGGGACCGGGGAGCTGTTTTTT CATDPGGTGELFF TRBD2 TRBJ2-2 TRBV7-7 .
TGCAGTGCCAGAGAGCTAGGACAGGGATCAGAGACCCAGTACTTC CSARELGQGSETQYF TRBD1 TRBJ2-5 TRBV20-1 .
TGTGCCAGCAGCTTAGCGCTAACAGCGGGGGGGCCCGGGGAGCAGTTCTTC CASSLALTAGGPGEQFF TRBD2 TRBJ2-1 TRBV7-8 .
TGTGCCAGCAGCTTGCAGGGACAGGTGACCTTCTACGAGCAGTACTTC CASSLQGQVTFYEQYF TRBD1 TRBJ2-7 TRBV5-3 .
TGCGCCAGCAGTTGGGGCAACACTGAAGCTTTCTTT CASSWGNTEAFF . TRBJ1-1 TRBV10-1 .
TGTGCCTGGAGTCCCTGGGTACAAGAGACCCAGTACTTC CAWSPWVQETQYF . TRBJ2-5 TRBV30 .
TGTGCCAGCAGTCAAAAGATGGACAGATCCTATGGCTACACCTTC CASSQKMDRSYGYTF . TRBJ1-2 TRBV27 .
TGTGCCAGCAGGGAGGGGTCCACTGAAGCTTTCTTT CASREGSTEAFF . TRBJ1-1 TRBV6-1 few
TGTGCCAGCAGTTTATCGAACAGTCACTATGGCTACACCTTC CASSLSNSHYGYTF . TRBJ1-2 TRBV27 once
TGCAGTGCCCCGCCGGTTTCGGGCTACGAGCAGTACTTC CSAPPVSGYEQYF . TRBJ2-7 TRBV20-1 .
TGTGCCAGCAGTGAATTCACAGCAGACTTC CASSEFTADF . TRBJ2-7 TRBV2 .
TGTGCCAGTAGTATGGCAGTTGGGCAGCACTCCTACGAGCAGTACTTC CASSMAVGQHSYEQYF . TRBJ2-7 TRBV19 .
TGCAGTGCTAGAAGGACAGGGGGAAACTATGGCTACACCTTC CSARRTGGNYGYTF TRBD1 TRBJ1-2 TRBV20-1 .
TGTGCCAGTAGTACAACATGGCCTGTGGAAAAACTGTTTTTT CASSTTWPVEKLFF . TRBJ1-4 TRBV19 .
TGTGCCAGTAGCCCGACAGGGGGATCTAATACGGTGCCCCAGCATTTT CASSPTGGSNTVPQHF TRBD1 TRBJ1-5 TRBV19 .
TGCGCCAGCAGCTTGAGCCTAGCGGGGACCTACGAGCAGTACTTC CASSLSLAGTYEQYF TRBD2 TRBJ2-7 TRBV5-1 .
TGTGCCAGCAGTGCAGGGGTAAGGGATTCACCCCTCCACTTT CASSAGVRDSPLHF . TRBJ1-6 TRBV27 .
TGCAGTGCTAGAGGGGGTGGCTATGGCTACACCTTC CSARGGGYGYTF . TRBJ1-2 TRBV20-1 .
TGTGCCAGTAGTATTGGCAGCTCCATTTCCTACAATGAGCAGTTCTTC CASSIGSSISYNEQFF . TRBJ2-1 TRBV19 .
TGTGCCAGCAGGGAGTTCAATGAGCAGTTCTTC CASREFNEQFF . TRBJ2-1 TRBV6-1 .
TGTGCCAGTAATAACCCCGGGACCCACATTCATTTT CASNNPGTHIHF . TRBJ1-5 TRBV19 .
TGTGCCAGCAGCTTAACGGGCGGGGGAAACAATGAGCAGTTCTTC CASSLTGGGNNEQFF TRBD2 TRBJ2-1 TRBV11-2 .
TGTGCCAGCAGTGAATCGGGGACAGGGAGTAAACATGGCTACACCTTC CASSESGTGSKHGYTF TRBD1 TRBJ1-2 TRBV25-1 .
TGTGCCACCAGTGACCGAATGGACAGTCAAGAGACCCAGTACTTC CATSDRMDSQETQYF . TRBJ2-5 TRBV24-1 .
TGTGCCAGCAGCTTAGTGATAAGCGGGGGGGCCTCGTACTTC CASSLVISGGASYF TRBD2 TRBJ2-7 TRBV7-2 .
TGTGCCAGTAGTACCCGGGACAGGGTGCGAGAAAACACCATATATTTT CASSTRDRVRENTIYF TRBD1 TRBJ1-3 TRBV19 .
TGTGCCAGCTCACCGGAGGCCAGCTACATGAACACTGAAGCTTTCTTT CASSPEASYMNTEAFF . TRBJ1-1 TRBV18 .
TGCAGTGCTAGACCCCCTAGCGGGGGGCTCCTCTACAATGAGCAGTTCTTC CSARPPSGGLLYNEQFF TRBD2 TRBJ2-1 TRBV20-1 .
TGTGCCAGCAGTGTGGGGGCCATTACAGGGTCGGTCGGGGAGCTGTTTTTT CASSVGAITGSVGELFF . TRBJ2-2 TRBV2 .